A single sample is the source of the 5 T cell receptor beta chains below, sequenced in a study of T cells in localized non-small cell lung cancer. Repertoires were generated with immunoSEQ multiplex PCR, while TCRdb's copy carries only in-frame clones and drops some. Among roughly 25,000 clones listed, approximately 91% were seen once. Sequencing used peripheral blood, obtained before any cancer treatment. Every receptor here comes from a female donor older than 55 with stage II squamous cell lung carcinoma.

This clone showed up just a few times. CDR3 in amino acids: CASSPSGGDNSPLHF. CDR3 DNA: TGTGCCAGCAGCCCCTCAGGGGGGGATAATTCACCCCTCCACTTT. The chain uses TRBV7-9 and TRBJ1-6, with 7 bases aligning to TRBD1. From germline, CDR1 is SEHNR and CDR2 FQNEAQ (reference sequence). V shed 5 bases and J 5 bases; nucleotides not matched to a gene: 6. This CDR3 region has 15 residues.

About this clone: This sample includes further DNA sequences coding for the same CDR3. The genes are TRBV7-9 and TRBJ1-3; TRBD1 is a possible D gene (5 bases). Germline CDR1 SEHNR, CDR2 FQNEAQ (reference sequence). The length of the CDR3 is 14 residues. V was cut by 9 bases and J by 6 bases, with 18 bases left in between. In DNA form, the CDR3 reads TGTGCCAGTAGCACCCAGGGTGGTGCAAACACCATATATTTT. This codes for CASSTQGGANTIYF.

This clone has a single count. The chain recombines TRBV7-9 with TRBJ2-5; 8 bases align to TRBD1. Germline assignment: CDR1 SEHNR and CDR2 FQNEAQ (reference sequence). The V gene end was trimmed by 1 base and the J gene end by 3 bases; junction bases not matched to a gene: 4. The CDR3 is 15 residues long. For the CDR3, the DNA is TGTGCCAGCAGCTTAGGCCGGACAGGGAAAGAGACCCAGTACTTC. Residues: CASSLGRTGKETQYF. Together with reference TRBV7-9 and TRBJ2-5, the CDR3 gives the full variable domain: DTGVSQNPRHKITKRGQNVTFRCDPISEHNRLYWYRQTLGQGPEFLTYFQNEAQLEKSRLLSDRFSAERPKGSFSTLEIQRTEQGDSAMYLCASSLGRTGKETQYFGPGTRLLVL.

For the CDR3, the DNA is TGTGCCAGCAGTTCCCCGTTTGGGGTGGGAATGGGTGGCTACACCTTC. This sequence encodes CASSSPFGVGMGGYTF. The chain employs TRBV28 and TRBJ1-2; D remains unclear. CDR1 and CDR2 (germline): MDHEN, SYDVKM. The CDR3 extends over 16 amino acids. V was shortened by 4 bases and J by 7 bases, with 22 bases between the two germline ends.

V and J are TRBV18 and TRBJ1-1, with 7 bases aligning to TRBD1. Germline V gene data show CDR1 as KGHSH and CDR2 as LQKENI. The junction had 5 bases not matched to a gene; V was cut back by 3 bases and J by 1 base. This CDR3 region has 15 residues. In nucleotides, the CDR3 is TGTGCCAGCTCACCCCGCCAGGGGGGGAACACTGAAGCTTTCTTT. Translation gives CASSPRQGGNTEAFF. The variable domain in full, completed from reference TRBV18 and TRBJ1-1, reads NAGVMQNPRHLVRRRGQEARLRCSPMKGHSHVYWYRQLPEEGLKFMVYLQKENIIDESGMPKERFSAEFPKEGPSILRIQQVVRGDSAAYFCASSPRQGGNTEAFFGQGTRLTVV.